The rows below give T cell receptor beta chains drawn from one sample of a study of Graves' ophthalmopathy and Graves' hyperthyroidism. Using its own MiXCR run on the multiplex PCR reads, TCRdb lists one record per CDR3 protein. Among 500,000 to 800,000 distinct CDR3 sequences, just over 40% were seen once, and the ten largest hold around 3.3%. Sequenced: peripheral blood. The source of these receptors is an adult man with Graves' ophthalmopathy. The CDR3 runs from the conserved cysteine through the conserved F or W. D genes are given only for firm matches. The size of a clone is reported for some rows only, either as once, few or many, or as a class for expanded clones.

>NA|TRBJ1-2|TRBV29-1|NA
CSVVGGGMTGYTF
TGCAGCGTTGTTGGCGGGGGGATGACAGGCTACACCTTC
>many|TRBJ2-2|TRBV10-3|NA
CAISESTLNTGELFF
TGTGCCATCAGTGAGTCGACTCTTAACACCGGGGAGCTGTTTTTT
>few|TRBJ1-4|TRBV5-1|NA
CASRTDSVTNEKLFF
TGCGCCAGCAGAACAGACAGTGTTACGAATGAAAAACTGTTTTTT
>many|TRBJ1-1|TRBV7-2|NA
CASSKRSETPAEGNF
TGTGCCAGCAGCAAACGGTCCGAGACACCTGCGGAGGGGAACTTT
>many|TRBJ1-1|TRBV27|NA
CASSDGFREAFF
TGTGCCAGCAGTGATGGGTTTCGGGAAGCTTTCTTT
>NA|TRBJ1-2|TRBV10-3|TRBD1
CAIRPGQADYGYTF
TGTGCCATCAGGCCGGGACAGGCTGACTATGGCTACACCTTC
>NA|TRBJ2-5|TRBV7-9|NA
CASSIAVPSGTQYF
TGTGCCAGCAGCATAGCGGTGCCCTCCGGGACCCAGTACTTC
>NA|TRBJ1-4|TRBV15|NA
CATSRWGKGGPNEKLFF
TGTGCCACCAGCAGATGGGGGAAGGGAGGGCCTAATGAAAAACTGTTTTTT
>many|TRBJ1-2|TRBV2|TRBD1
CASSREQGGSYTF
TGTGCCAGCAGTCGCGAACAGGGGGGAAGCTACACCTTC
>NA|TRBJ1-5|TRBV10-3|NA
CAISAGNRPQHF
TGTGCCATCTCGGCAGGGAATCGGCCCCAGCATTTT
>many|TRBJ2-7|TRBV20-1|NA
CSASRAGEQYEQYF
TGCAGTGCTAGTCGGGCAGGGGAGCAATACGAGCAGTACTTC
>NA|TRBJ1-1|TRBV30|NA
CATAPNTEAFF
TGTGCTACGGCCCCGAACACTGAAGCTTTCTTT
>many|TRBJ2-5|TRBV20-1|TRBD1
CSAPTGGETQYF
TGCAGTGCCCCGACAGGGGGCGAGACCCAGTACTTC
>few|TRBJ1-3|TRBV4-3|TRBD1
CASSENRGAGNTIYF
TGCGCCAGCAGCGAAAACAGGGGCGCGGGAAACACCATATATTTT
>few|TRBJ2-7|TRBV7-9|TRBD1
CASSRQGQGIGDQYF
TGTGCCAGCAGCCGCCAGGGACAGGGGATCGGGGACCAGTACTTC
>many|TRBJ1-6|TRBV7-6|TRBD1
CASSLAQDRNNSPLHF
TGTGCCAGCAGCTTGGCCCAGGACAGGAACAATTCACCCCTCCACTTT
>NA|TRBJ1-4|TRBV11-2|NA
CASSLGLNGKLFF
TGTGCCAGCAGCTTGGGGTTAAATGGAAAACTGTTTTTT
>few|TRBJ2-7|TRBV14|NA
CASSQDPADLSYEQYF
TGTGCCAGCAGCCAAGATCCTGCTGATTTAAGCTACGAGCAGTACTTC
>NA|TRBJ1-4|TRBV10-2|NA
CASKGKGTNEKLFF
TGCGCCAGCAAGGGTAAGGGGACGAATGAAAAACTGTTTTTT
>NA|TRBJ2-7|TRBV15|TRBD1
CATSRYGTGNYEQYF
TGTGCCACCAGCAGGTATGGGACAGGGAACTACGAGCAGTACTTC
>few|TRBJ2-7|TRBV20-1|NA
CSARDRLWGEQYF
TGCAGTGCTAGAGATCGGCTCTGGGGGGAGCAGTACTTC
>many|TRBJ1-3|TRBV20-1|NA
CSAPFDSSGNTIYF
TGCAGTGCTCCCTTCGACAGCTCTGGAAACACCATATATTTT